This T cell receptor beta chain was found in a study of CD8 T cells in ankylosing spondylitis. Regarding the study as a whole: Earlier reports found some motif variants in synovial fluid and blood in reactive arthritis. Typical of ankylosing spondylitis blood, it appeared, was a TCR beta motif of roughly eight highly homologous variants.

MiXCR, applied by TCRdb to the 5' RACE reads, yields one record per CDR3 protein. Of more than 600,000 distinct CDR3 sequences in the sample, about 20% were seen once. V was cut by 2 bases and J by 2 bases, with 4 bases left in between. The CDR3 length is 14 residues. Germline V gene data show CDR1 as MNHEY and CDR2 as SMNVEV (reference sequence). Ten or more counts support this clonotype. Its antigen is undetermined. The receptor comes from a male donor with ankylosing spondylitis. The rearrangement joins TRBV27 to TRBJ2-6; D gene unclear. The specimen was blood, either unsorted or a sorted T cell fraction (not recorded which). CDR3 sequence reads: CASSLGAGANVLTF. The CDR3, as DNA: TGTGCCAGCAGTTTAGGGGCTGGGGCCAACGTCCTGACTTTC.